The T cell receptor beta chain under discussion was sequenced for a study of cytomegalovirus exposure and HLA in healthy donors. The overall study: Out of 398 genotyped donors, 81% belonged to the Caucasian-associated ancestry cluster.

Vbeta (60) and Jbeta (13) primers were used in the PCR. As originally analysed: Approximately 11 million of the about 80 million unique TCR beta chains counted in a later analysis were shared. The assay was immunoSEQ multiplex PCR, and TCRdb's table has in-frame clones only and misses some. V and J calls and clone size are those listed in that table; D and trimming were worked out from the DNA. This table holds 150,000 to 200,000 clones, about 80% found once. V was shortened by 3 bases and J by 1 base, with 13 bases between the two germline ends. CDR3 length: 15 amino acids. CDR1 SGDLS and CDR2 YYNGEE come from the germline V gene. On this clone itself: Its antigen is undetermined.

Broader study findings: Most subjects had HLA-A and HLA-B alleles reportedly predicted accurately by TCR beta sequences.

This clonotype was sampled from a man between 18 and 29 years old in good health and CMV-seronegative. The V call is TRBV9, the J call TRBJ2-5, with D perhaps matching TRBD2 (6 bases). The sequenced sample was PBMCs. CDR3: CASSAEGLFQETQYF. DNA of the CDR3: TGTGCCAGCAGCGCCGAAGGACTATTCCAAGAGACCCAGTACTTC.